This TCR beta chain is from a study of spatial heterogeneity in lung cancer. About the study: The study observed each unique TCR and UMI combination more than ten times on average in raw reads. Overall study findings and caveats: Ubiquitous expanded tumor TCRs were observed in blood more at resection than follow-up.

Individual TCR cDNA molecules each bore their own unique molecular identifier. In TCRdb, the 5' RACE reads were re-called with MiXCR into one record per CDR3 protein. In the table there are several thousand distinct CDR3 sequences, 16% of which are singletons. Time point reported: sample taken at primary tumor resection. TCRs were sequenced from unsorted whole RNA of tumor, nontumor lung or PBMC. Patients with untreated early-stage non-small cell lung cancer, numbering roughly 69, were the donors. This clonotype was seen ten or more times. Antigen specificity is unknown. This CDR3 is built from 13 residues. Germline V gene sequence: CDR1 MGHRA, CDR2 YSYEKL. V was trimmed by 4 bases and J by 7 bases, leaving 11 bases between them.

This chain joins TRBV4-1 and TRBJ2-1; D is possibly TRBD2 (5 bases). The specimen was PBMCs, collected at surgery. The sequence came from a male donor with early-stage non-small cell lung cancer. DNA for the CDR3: TGCGCCAGCAGCCTGAGGGCCTCAAATGAGCAGTTCTTC. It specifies CASSLRASNEQFF.